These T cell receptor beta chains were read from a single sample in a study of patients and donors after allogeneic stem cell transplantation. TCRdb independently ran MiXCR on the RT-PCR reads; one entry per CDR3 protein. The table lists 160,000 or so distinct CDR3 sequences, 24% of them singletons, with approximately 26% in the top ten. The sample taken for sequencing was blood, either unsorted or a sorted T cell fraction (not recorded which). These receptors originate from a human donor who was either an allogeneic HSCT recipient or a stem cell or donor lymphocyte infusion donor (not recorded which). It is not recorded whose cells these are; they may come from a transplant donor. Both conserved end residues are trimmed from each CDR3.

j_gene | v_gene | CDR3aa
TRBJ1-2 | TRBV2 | ASQGLEDGYT
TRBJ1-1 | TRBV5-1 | ASNLAGGTEAF
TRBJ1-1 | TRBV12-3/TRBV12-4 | ASSLPDRGRDTEAF
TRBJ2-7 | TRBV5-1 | ASSLRDSYEQY
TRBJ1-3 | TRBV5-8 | ASSFLNTIY
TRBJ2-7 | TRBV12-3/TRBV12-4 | ASSSGTREQY
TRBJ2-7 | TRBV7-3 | ASSPGLAGSYEQY
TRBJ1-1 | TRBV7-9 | ASSLGGQGTEAF
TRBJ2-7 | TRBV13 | ASSQGLWSSYEQY
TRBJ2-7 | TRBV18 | ASSHPARRDPYEQY
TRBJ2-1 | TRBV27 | ASSNPGLAGVTINEQF
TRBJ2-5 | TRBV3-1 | ASSQGGGDGTQY
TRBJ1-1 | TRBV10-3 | AITTQGGGTEAF
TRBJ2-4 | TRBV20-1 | SASGGWHIQY
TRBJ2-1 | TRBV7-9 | ASTWLQGAYNEQF
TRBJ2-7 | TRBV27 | ASRGAGTYEQY
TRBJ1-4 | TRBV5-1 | ASSIRQAEKLF
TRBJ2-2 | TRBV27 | ASSFQPGGTGELF
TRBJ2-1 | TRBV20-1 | SARDLTGVSYNEQF
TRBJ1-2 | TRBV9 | ASSVANYGYT
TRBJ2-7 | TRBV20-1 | SATVAGSSYYYEQY
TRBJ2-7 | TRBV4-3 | ASSQDLRGEGEQY
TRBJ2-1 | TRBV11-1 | ASSPHHSTPKPF
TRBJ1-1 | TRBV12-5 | ASGLNGGNTEAF
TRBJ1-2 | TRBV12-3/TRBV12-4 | ASTTGTSGYT
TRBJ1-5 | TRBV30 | AWSTAINQPQH
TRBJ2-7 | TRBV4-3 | ASSQEHTPGLAVSRYEQY
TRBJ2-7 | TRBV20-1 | SAVLTSVLYEQY
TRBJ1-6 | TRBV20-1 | SAKRTGGDSPLH
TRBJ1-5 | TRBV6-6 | ASTLRGPWNQPQH
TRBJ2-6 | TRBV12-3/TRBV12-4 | ASSPIWVFGANVLT
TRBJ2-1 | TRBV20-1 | SASGVSYNEQF
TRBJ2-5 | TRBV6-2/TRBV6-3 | ASTYRVYNFQETQY
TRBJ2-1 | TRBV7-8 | ASSPRGDRRSYNEQF
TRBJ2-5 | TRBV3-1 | ASSQDISAPQETQY
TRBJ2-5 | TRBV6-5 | ASSYSWVYQETQY
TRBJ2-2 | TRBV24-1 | ATSLNTGELF
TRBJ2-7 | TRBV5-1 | ASSLDRGQLYEQY
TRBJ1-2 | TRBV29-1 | SVDGAGSRYGYT
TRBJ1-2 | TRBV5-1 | ASSLGDMFNYGYT
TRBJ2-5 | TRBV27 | ASSGEAQETQY
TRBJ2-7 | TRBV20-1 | SAVLGGRRYEQY
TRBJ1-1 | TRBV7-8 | ASSIPIPGGATEAF
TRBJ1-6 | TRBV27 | ASSPILGTEGSPLH
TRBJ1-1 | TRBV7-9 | ASSLALSWNTEAF
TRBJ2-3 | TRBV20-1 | SARDGLAGADTQY
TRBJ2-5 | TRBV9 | ASSETGLQETQY
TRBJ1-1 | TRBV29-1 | SVPTGGLNTEAF
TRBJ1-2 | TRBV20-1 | SARPTSYGYT
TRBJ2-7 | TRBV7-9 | ASSPGLYEQY
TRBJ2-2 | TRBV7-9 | ASSSLASGRAGGELF
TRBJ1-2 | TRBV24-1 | ATSDFPDEGISGYT
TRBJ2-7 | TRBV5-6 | ASSLWVGYEQY